The 16 T cell receptor beta chains reported below all come from one sample, sequenced in a study of shared clonotypes between healthy human individuals. Profiling relied on immunoSEQ multiplex PCR, and the TCRdb table lists in-frame clones only, not all of them. The repertoire holds 2,500,000 or so clones, approximately 93% seen once, with 0.36% in the top ten. The sequenced material came from naive CD4+ T cells from PBMCs. Noted subset: CD45RA+ positively selected. The receptors were gathered from a man between 18 and 29 years old in good health. Some clones in this sample may be carry-over from other donors' samples.

The V call is TRBV7-9, the J call TRBJ2-1; TRBD2 agrees at 13 bases. CDR3 length equals 16 residues. J gave up 9 bases and V 1 base, and 6 bases lay outside the gene matches. Germline lookup yields CDR1 SEHNR and CDR2 FQNEAQ (reference sequence). CDR3 region: CASSLGGLAGVSEQFF. CDR3 in DNA: TGTGCCAGCAGCTTAGGCGGACTAGCGGGAGTAAGTGAGCAGTTCTTC. Combining the CDR3 with reference TRBV7-9 and TRBJ2-1 gives the whole variable domain DTGVSQNPRHKITKRGQNVTFRCDPISEHNRLYWYRQTLGQGPEFLTYFQNEAQLEKSRLLSDRFSAERPKGSFSTLEIQRTEQGDSAMYLCASSLGGLAGVSEQFFGPGTRLTVL.

The gene calls are TRBV5-1 and TRBJ2-5; 7 bases fit TRBD2. Trimming took 6 bases from V and 4 from J; bases not matched to a gene: 15. Germline assignment: CDR1 SGHRS and CDR2 YFSETQ. The CDR3 extends over 16 amino acids. The CDR3 sequence: CASTPLPREIGETQYF. The DNA for the CDR3 is TGCGCCAGCACCCCCCTTCCGCGGGAGATTGGAGAGACCCAGTACTTC.

This sequence joins TRBV5-1 and TRBJ2-1, with 13 bases fitting TRBD2. The CDR3 totals 16 residues. The V gene's germline CDR1 is SGHRS and CDR2 YFSETQ. Trimming at V came to 4 bases and at J to 4 bases, leaving 5 bases not matched to a gene. CDR3 coding DNA: TGCGCCAGCAGCACCCGACTAGCGGGAGGTTACAATGAGCAGTTCTTC. This encodes CASSTRLAGGYNEQFF.

The J gene is TRBJ2-7, the V gene TRBV28; 8 nucleotides align to TRBD2. The CDR3 length is 14 residues. The V gene's germline CDR1 is MDHEN and CDR2 SYDVKM. The V gene end was trimmed by 5 bases and the J gene end by 0 bases; junction bases not matched to a gene: 3. CDR3 coding DNA: TGTGCCAGCAGTGCTAGCGGGCCCTCCTACGAGCAGTACTTC. Encoded protein: CASSASGPSYEQYF.

With regard to this clone: Different DNA sequences within this sample yield the same CDR3. This chain links TRBV5-6 with TRBJ1-3; no clear D. V gave up 3 bases and J gave up 4 bases, with 11 bases separating them. The CDR3 has 14 amino acids. Germline V gives CDR1 SGHDT, CDR2 YYEEEE. CDR3 nucleotide sequence: TGTGCCAGCAGCTCTCTAGGCTCGGGAAACACCATATATTTT. This sequence encodes CASSSLGSGNTIYF.

V and J are TRBV13 and TRBJ2-1, with TRBD2 identical over 8 bases. Germline V lookup: CDR1 PRHDT, CDR2 FYEKMQ (reference sequence). Trimming cost V 4 bases and J 4 bases; bases outside gene matches: 12. The CDR3 runs to 17 residues. The CDR3 nucleotides are TGTGCCAGCAGCTCCCCGGACGGGAGGGCCTCTTACAATGAGCAGTTCTTC. As protein: CASSSPDGRASYNEQFF.

CDR3 region: CASSLGQGKANTEAFF. CDR3 DNA sequence: TGTGCCAGCAGCTTGGGACAGGGAAAAGCGAACACTGAAGCTTTCTTT. The rearrangement joins TRBV5-8 to TRBJ1-1; 7 nucleotides agree with TRBD1. This CDR3 has 16 residues. The J segment lost 1 base and the V segment lost 0 bases, leaving 6 bases of the junction unmatched. Germline values: CDR1 SGHTS, CDR2 YDEGEE.

This clone was seen only once. The V gene is TRBV10-3, the J gene TRBJ2-7; possible D gene TRBD2, 6 bases. The CDR3 extends over 13 amino acids. Germline CDR1 and CDR2: ENHRY and SYGVKD. V lost 3 bases, J lost 3 bases, and 9 bases lay in between. CDR3 DNA: TGTGCCATCAGTGATGGCGGGGACTACGAGCAGTACTTC. Translation gives CAISDGGDYEQYF.

With regard to this clone: The sample carries other DNA sequences with the same CDR3. The chain has TRBV18 and TRBJ2-6; D is uncertain. The CDR3 totals 14 residues. Per the germline V gene, CDR1 is KGHSH and CDR2 is LQKENI. The V end lost 3 bases, the J end lost 0 bases, and 3 bases lay between the germline ends. As DNA, the CDR3 is TGTGCCAGCTCACCCTCCTCTGGGGCCAACGTCCTGACTTTC. Its protein product is CASSPSSGANVLTF.

This clone was picked up one time. The chain carries TRBV7-9 and TRBJ1-2, with 8 bases identical to TRBD1. J lost 5 bases, V lost 4 bases, and 9 bases had no gene match. The germline CDR1 and CDR2 sequences are SEHNR and FQNEAQ (reference sequence). The CDR3 is 15 amino acids. This CDR3 reads CASSYQGALWYGYTF. CDR3 bases: TGTGCCAGCAGCTACCAGGGGGCCCTATGGTATGGCTACACCTTC.

The CDR3 bases are TGTGCCAGCAGCCCAGGGCCGGTTGGCGGGAGTATTGCCGGGGAGCTGTTTTTT. Translation gives CASSPGPVGGSIAGELFF. The rearrangement uses TRBV4-2 and TRBJ2-2; 7 bases align to TRBD2. V lost 4 bases and J lost 6; bases outside the gene matches: 17. The germline V gene encodes CDR1 LGHNA and CDR2 YNFKEQ. The CDR3 totals 18 residues.

The gene calls are TRBV5-6 and TRBJ1-1, with 7 bases identical to TRBD1. Germline trimming cut 0 bases from V and 4 bases from J; bases unmatched to any gene: 9. This CDR3 has 16 residues. From germline, CDR1 is SGHDT and CDR2 YYEEEE. The CDR3 loop is CASSLAVKGATTEAFF. The CDR3 DNA is TGTGCCAGCAGCTTGGCCGTAAAGGGGGCTACCACTGAAGCTTTCTTT. Variable domain in full (rest from reference TRBV5-6 and TRBJ1-1): DAGVTQSPTHLIKTRGQQVTLRCSPKSGHDTVSWYQQALGQGPQFIFQYYEEEERQRGNFPDRFSGHQFPNYSSELNVNALLLGDSALYLCASSLAVKGATTEAFFGQGTRLTVV.

This chain connects TRBV9 to TRBJ2-1, with no clear D. Trimming shortened V by 0 bases and J by 0 bases, and 10 bases separated the two germline ends. The CDR3 loop spans 16 amino acids. Germline V gene data show CDR1 as SGDLS and CDR2 as YYNGEE. For the CDR3, the DNA is TGTGCCAGCAGCGTAGGGGCTAGAAGCTCCTACAATGAGCAGTTCTTC. The encoded protein is CASSVGARSSYNEQFF.

To note about this clone: The same CDR3 arises from other DNA sequences in this sample as well. This chain connects TRBV18 to TRBJ2-3; D remains unclear. V lost 3 bases, J lost 0 bases, and 7 bases lay in between. The CDR3 has 14 residues. The germline CDR1 and CDR2 sequences are KGHSH and LQKENI. The CDR3 sequence is CASSPRSSTDTQYF. The CDR3 coding sequence is TGTGCCAGCTCACCGCGGAGTAGCACAGATACGCAGTATTTT.

The V gene is TRBV5-1, the J gene TRBJ1-2, with 7 bases matching TRBD1. The V gene end was trimmed by 4 bases and the J gene end by 1 base; junction bases not matched to a gene: 4. The CDR3 covers 14 residues. Germline CDR1 SGHRS, CDR2 YFSETQ. Here the CDR3 DNA reads TGCGCCAGCAGCGCAACAGGGGTTAACTATGGCTACACCTTC. Its translation is CASSATGVNYGYTF.

The chain joins TRBV28 to TRBJ2-5; no reliable D call. The ends were cut back, 6 bases at V and 5 bases at J, with 16 bases in the middle. CDR1 and CDR2 from the germline V gene are MDHEN and SYDVKM. The CDR3 consists of 14 residues. The CDR3 is CASSDQKGAETQYF. Here the CDR3 DNA reads TGTGCCAGCAGCGACCAGAAGGGTGCGGAGACCCAGTACTTC.